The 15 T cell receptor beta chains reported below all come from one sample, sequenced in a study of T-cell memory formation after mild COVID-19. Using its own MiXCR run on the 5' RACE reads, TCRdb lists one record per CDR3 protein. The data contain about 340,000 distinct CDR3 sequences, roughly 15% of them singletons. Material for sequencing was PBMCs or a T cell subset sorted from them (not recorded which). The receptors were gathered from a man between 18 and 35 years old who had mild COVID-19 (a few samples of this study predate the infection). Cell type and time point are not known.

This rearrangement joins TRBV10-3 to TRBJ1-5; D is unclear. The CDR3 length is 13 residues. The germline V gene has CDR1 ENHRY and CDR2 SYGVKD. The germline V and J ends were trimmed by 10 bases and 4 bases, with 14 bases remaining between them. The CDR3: CATHQEGNQPQHF. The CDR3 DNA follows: TGTGCCACCCATCAGGAAGGAAATCAGCCCCAGCATTTT.

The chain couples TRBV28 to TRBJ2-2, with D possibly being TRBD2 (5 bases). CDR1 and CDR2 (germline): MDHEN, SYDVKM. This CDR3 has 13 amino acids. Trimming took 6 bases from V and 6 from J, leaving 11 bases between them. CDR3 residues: CASSNGVAGELFF. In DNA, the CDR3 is TGTGCCAGCAGCAACGGGGTTGCCGGGGAGCTGTTTTTT.

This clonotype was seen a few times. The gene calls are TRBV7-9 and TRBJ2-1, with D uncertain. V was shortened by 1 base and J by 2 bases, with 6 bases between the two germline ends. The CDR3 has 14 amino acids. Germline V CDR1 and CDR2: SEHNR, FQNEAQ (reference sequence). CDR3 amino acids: CASSLVPAYNEQFF. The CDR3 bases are TGTGCCAGCAGCTTAGTCCCAGCCTACAATGAGCAGTTCTTC.

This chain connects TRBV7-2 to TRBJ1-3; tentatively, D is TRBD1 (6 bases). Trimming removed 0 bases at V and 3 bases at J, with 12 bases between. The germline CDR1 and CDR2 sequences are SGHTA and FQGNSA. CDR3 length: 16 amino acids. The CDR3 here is CASSLALRGNGNTIYF. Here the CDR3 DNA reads TGTGCCAGCAGCTTAGCGCTGAGGGGGAATGGAAACACCATATATTTT.

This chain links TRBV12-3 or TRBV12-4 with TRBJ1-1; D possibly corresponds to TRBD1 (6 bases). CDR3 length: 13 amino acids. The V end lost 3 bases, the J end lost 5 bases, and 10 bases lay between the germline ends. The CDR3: CASSFWGQTEAFF. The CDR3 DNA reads TGTGCCAGCAGTTTCTGGGGGCAGACTGAAGCTTTCTTT.

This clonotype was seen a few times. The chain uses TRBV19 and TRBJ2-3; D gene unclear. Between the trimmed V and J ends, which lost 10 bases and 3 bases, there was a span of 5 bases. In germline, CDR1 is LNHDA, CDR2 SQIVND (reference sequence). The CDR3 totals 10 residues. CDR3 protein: CATDTDTQYF. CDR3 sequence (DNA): TGTGCCACCGATACAGATACGCAGTATTTT.

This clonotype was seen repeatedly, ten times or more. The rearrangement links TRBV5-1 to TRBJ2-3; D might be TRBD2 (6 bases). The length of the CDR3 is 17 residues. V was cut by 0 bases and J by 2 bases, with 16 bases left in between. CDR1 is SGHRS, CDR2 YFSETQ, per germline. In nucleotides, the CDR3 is TGCGCCAGCAGCTTGGCCGGGCTAGCGACGGCCACAGATACGCAGTATTTT. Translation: CASSLAGLATATDTQYF.

The CDR3 DNA reads as TGTGCCAGCAGGGACAGGGGTTACTACGAGCAGTACTTC. Its translation is CASRDRGYYEQYF. The chain combines TRBV12-3 or TRBV12-4 with TRBJ2-7; 9 nucleotides match TRBD1. V lost 6 bases, J lost 3 bases, and 3 bases stayed unmatched. This CDR3 is 13 amino acids long.

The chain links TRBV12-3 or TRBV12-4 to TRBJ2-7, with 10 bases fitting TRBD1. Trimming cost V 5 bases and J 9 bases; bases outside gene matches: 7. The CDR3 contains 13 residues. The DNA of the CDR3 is TGTGCCAGCAGTCTAAGGACAGGGGGGCCGCAGTACGTC. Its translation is CASSLRTGGPQYV.

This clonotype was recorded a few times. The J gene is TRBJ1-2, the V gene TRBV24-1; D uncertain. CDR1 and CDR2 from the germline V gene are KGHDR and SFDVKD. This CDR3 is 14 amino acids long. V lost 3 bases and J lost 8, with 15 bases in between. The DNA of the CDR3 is TGTGCCACCAGTGATCCTCCCCAAACTCGGGGCTACACCTTC. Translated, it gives CATSDPPQTRGYTF.

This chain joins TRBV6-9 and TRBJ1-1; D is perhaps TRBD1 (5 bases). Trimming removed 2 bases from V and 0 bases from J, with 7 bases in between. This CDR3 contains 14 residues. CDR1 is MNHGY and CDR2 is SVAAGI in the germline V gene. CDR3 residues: CASSYRGMNTEAFF. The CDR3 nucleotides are TGTGCCAGCAGTTATCGGGGCATGAACACTGAAGCTTTCTTT.

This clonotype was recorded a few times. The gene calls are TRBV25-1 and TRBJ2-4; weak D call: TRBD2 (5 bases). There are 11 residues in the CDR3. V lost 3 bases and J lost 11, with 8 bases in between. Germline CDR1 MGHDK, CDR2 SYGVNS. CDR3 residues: CASSDGEFQYF. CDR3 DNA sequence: TGTGCCAGCAGTGACGGGGAATTTCAGTACTTC. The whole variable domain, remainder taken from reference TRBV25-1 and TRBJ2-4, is EADIYQTPRYLVIGTGKKITLECSQTMGHDKMYWYQQDPGMELHLIHYSYGVNSTEKGDLSSESTVSRIRTEHFPLTLESARPSHTSQYLCASSDGEFQYFGAGTRLSVL.

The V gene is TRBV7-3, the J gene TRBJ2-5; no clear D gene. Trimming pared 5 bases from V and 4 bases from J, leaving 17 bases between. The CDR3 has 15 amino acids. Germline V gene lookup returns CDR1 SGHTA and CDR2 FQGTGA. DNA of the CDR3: TGTGCCAGCAGCCTTTTAGGGTTGGATGGAGAGACCCAGTACTTC. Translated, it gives CASSLLGLDGETQYF.

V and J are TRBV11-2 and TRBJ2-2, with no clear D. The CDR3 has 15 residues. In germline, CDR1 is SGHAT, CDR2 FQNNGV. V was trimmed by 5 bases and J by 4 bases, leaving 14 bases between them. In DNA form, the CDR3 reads TGTGCCAGCAGCACCCAAAAGGGCGGCACCGGGGAGCTGTTTTTT. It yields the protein CASSTQKGGTGELFF.

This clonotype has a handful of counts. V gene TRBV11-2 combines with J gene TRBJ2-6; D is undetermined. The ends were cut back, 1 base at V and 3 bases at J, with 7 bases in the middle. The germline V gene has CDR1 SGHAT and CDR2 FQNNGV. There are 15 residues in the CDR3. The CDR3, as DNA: TGTGCCAGCAGCTTAGGCTGGGGTGGGGCCAACGTCCTGACTTTC. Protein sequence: CASSLGWGGANVLTF. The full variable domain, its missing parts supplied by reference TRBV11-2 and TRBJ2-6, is EAGVAQSPRYKIIEKRQSVAFWCNPISGHATLYWYQQILGQGPKLLIQFQNNGVVDDSQLPKDRFSAERLKGVDSTLKIQPAKLEDSAVYLCASSLGWGGANVLTFGAGSRLTVL.